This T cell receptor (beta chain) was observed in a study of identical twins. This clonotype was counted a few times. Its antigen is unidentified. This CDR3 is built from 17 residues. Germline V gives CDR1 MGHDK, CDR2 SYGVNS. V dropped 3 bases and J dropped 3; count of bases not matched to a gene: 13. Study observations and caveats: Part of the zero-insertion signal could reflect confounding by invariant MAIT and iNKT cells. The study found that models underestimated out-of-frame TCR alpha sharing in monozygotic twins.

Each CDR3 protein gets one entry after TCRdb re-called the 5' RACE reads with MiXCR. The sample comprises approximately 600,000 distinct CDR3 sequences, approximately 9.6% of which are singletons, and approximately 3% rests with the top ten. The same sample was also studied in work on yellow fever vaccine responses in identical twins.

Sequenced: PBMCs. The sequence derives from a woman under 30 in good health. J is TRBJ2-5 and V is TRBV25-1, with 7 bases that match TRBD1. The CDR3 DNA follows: TGTGCCAGCAGTGAGTGGGGACAGACAATTAGCGAAGAGACCCAGTACTTC. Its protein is CASSEWGQTISEETQYF.